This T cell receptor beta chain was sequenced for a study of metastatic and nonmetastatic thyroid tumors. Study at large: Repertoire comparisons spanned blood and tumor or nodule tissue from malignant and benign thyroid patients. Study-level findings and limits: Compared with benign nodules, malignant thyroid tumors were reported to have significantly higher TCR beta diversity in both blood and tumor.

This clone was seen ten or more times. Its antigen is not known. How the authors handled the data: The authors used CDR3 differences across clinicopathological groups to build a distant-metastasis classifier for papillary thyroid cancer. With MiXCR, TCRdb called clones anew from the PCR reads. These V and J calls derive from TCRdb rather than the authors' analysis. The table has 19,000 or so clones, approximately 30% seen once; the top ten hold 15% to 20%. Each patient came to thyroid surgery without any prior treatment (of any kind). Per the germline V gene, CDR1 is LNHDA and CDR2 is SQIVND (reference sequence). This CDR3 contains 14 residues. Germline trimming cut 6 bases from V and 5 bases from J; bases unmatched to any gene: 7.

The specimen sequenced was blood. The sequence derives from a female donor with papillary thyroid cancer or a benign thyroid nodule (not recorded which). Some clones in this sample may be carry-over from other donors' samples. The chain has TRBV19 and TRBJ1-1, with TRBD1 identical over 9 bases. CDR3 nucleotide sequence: TGTGCCAGTAGCACACAGGGGGCTGGGACTGAAGCTTTCTTT. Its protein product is CASSTQGAGTEAFF. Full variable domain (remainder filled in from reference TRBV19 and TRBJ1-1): DGGITQSPKYLFRKEGQNVTLSCEQNLNHDAMYWYRQDPGQGLRLIYYSQIVNDFQKGDIAEGYSVSREKKESFPLTVTSAQKNPTAFYLCASSTQGAGTEAFFGQGTRLTVV.